These T cell receptor beta chains were read from a single sample in a study of CD8+ T cells in alopecia areata. The assay was immunoSEQ multiplex PCR, and TCRdb's table has in-frame clones only and misses some. The data contain about 120,000 clones, roughly 69% of them singletons. Input material: CD4+ T cells sorted from blood. Every receptor here comes from a human donor in good health. Each CDR3 is given with its conserved first and last residue.

v_call | cdr3_aa
TRBV29-1 | CSAGGSSTDTQYF
TRBV29-1 | CSPFWQGSAFF
TRBV30 | CAWAPTDAFF
TRBV5-1 | CASSPWTVQETQYF
TRBV29-1 | CSTGTGAAGGTEAFF
TRBV11-2 | CASSLDLGGTDTQYF
TRBV29-1 | CSVLRNSNYGYTF
TRBV29-1 | CSVEVGTNTEAFF
TRBV4-1 | CASSQERGETGLTSSYNEQFF
TRBV5-1 | CASSLHGTGTDTQYF
TRBV19 | CASSISSGSLYEQYF
TRBV29-1 | CSVGDSGANVLTF
TRBV29-1 | CSVAVMNTEAFF
TRBV5-6 | CASSLRTGPSEYF
TRBV15 | CATSGPGPLSGNTIYF
TRBV5-6 | CASSLWQEDGYTF
TRBV29-1 | CSVLLYNRGNYGYTF
TRBV29-1 | CSVGGPGDTQYF
TRBV5-1 | CASSSTPRSYNSPLHF
TRBV6-1 | CASSEWDYGYTF
TRBV18 | CASSLGLDQETQYF
TRBV11-1 | CASSSTELGSYEQYF
TRBV4-1 | CASSRAGSSTDTQYF
TRBV19 | CASSKGGGPSNQPQHF
TRBV12-5 | CASGEGIGYGYTF
TRBV10-3 | CAIMPGQGSPLHF